Here is one T cell receptor beta chain with its context. The data were obtained in a study of blood T cell repertoires in COVID-19. Per the authors' pipeline: Estimation of nucleated cell counts was performed using reference gene primer amplification. This table comes from immunoSEQ multiplex PCR, and its TCRdb copy is limited to in-frame clones, with some not included. Clone size and V and J calls were adopted from that table, with D and trimming inferred from the DNA. The sample gives roughly 290,000 clones, 70% to 90% of which show up once; approximately 2% is in the top ten. There are 13 residues in the CDR3. CDR1 is SGHDT, CDR2 YYEEEE, per germline. Trimming cost V 2 bases and J 8 bases; bases outside gene matches: 5.

This chain links TRBV5-6 with TRBJ2-5; 8 bases map to TRBD2. The sample taken for sequencing was peripheral blood. The source of this sequence is a woman between 25 and 40 years old who had recovered from COVID-19. The CDR3 nucleotides are TGTGCCAGCAGCTTTACTAGCGGCCCTACCCAGTACTTC. Amino acid sequence: CASSFTSGPTQYF.